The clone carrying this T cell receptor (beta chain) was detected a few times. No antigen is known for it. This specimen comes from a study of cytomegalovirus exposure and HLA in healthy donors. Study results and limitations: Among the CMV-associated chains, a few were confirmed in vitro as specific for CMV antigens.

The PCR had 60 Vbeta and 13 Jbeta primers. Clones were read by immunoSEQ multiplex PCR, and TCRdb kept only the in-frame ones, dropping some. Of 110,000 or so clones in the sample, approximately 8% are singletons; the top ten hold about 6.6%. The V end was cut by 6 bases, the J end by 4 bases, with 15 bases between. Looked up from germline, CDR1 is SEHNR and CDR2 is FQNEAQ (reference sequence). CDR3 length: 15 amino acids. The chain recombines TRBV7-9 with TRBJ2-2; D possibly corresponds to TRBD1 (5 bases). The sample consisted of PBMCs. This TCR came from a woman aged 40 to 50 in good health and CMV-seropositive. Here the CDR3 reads CASRPQERPTGELFF. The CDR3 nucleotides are TGTGCCAGCAGGCCACAGGAGAGGCCCACCGGGGAGCTGTTTTTT.